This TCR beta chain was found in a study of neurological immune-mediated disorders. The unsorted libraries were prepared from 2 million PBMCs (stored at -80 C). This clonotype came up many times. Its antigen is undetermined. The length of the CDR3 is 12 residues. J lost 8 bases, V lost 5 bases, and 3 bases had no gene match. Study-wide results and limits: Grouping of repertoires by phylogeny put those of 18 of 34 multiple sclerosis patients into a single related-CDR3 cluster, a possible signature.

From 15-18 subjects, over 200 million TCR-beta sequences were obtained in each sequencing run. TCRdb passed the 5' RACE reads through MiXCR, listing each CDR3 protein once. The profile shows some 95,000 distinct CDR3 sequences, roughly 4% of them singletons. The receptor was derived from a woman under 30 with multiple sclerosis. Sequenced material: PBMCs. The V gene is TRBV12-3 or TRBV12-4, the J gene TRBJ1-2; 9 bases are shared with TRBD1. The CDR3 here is CASSQQGAGYTF. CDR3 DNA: TGTGCCAGCAGTCAACAGGGGGCCGGCTACACCTTC.